These T cell receptor beta chains were read from a single sample in a study of OX40 agonist ivuxolimab in advanced cancers. Data came from immunoSEQ multiplex PCR; TCRdb stores just in-frame clones and leaves some out. Altogether roughly 50,000 clones are present, 80% to 90% being singletons, with the ten largest covering around 1.5%. This specimen was CD4+ or CD8+ T cells sorted from blood, taken in a trial of the OX40 agonist ivuxolimab. Receptors originate from an adult with an advanced solid tumor such as melanoma, head and neck, liver or kidney cancer. CDR3s include the opening cysteine and the closing phenylalanine or tryptophan. Fields, in order: J gene, V gene, CDR3 protein.

J gene: TRBJ1-1; V gene: TRBV9; CDR3 protein: CASSVSDNTEAFF
J gene: TRBJ2-3; V gene: TRBV7-8; CDR3 protein: CASSSPGSGGPDTQYF
J gene: TRBJ2-1; V gene: TRBV6-6; CDR3 protein: CASSRVGEQFF
J gene: TRBJ2-7; V gene: TRBV27; CDR3 protein: CASSLLASGKNYEQYF
J gene: TRBJ2-1; V gene: TRBV2; CDR3 protein: CASAGSGSFEQFF
J gene: TRBJ1-4; V gene: TRBV5-5; CDR3 protein: CASSLPESDEKLFF
J gene: TRBJ1-5; V gene: TRBV9; CDR3 protein: CASSQNGQGHQPQHF
J gene: TRBJ1-5; V gene: TRBV28; CDR3 protein: CASSLPRTDQPQHF
J gene: TRBJ2-7; V gene: TRBV7-8; CDR3 protein: CASSPRTGRGYEQYF
J gene: TRBJ2-6; V gene: TRBV7-6; CDR3 protein: CASSSDSGANVLTF
J gene: TRBJ1-2; V gene: TRBV7-8; CDR3 protein: CASSTLDYTF
J gene: TRBJ2-5; V gene: TRBV4-1; CDR3 protein: CASSQVPGGQETQYF
J gene: TRBJ1-4; V gene: TRBV29-1; CDR3 protein: CSVHLGMGEKLFF
J gene: TRBJ2-3; V gene: TRBV4-1; CDR3 protein: CASSRPGGGGTDTQYF
J gene: TRBJ2-2; V gene: TRBV2; CDR3 protein: CASRVRGTGELFF
J gene: -; V gene: TRBV4-1; CDR3 protein: CASSQGPVLLAGADEQYF
J gene: TRBJ2-1; V gene: TRBV11-2; CDR3 protein: CASSTSSGDYNEQFF
J gene: TRBJ2-7; V gene: TRBV5-1; CDR3 protein: CASSGTGTGADEQYF
J gene: TRBJ1-2; V gene: TRBV6-5; CDR3 protein: CASSQGQGLAYGYTF
J gene: TRBJ1-4; V gene: TRBV7-9; CDR3 protein: CASSLGQGRLDGNNEKLFF
J gene: TRBJ2-2; V gene: TRBV10-3; CDR3 protein: CAISQGPGELFF
J gene: TRBJ2-3; V gene: TRBV27; CDR3 protein: CASSLSVGASTDTQYF
J gene: TRBJ2-7; V gene: TRBV2; CDR3 protein: CASSGTVNTYEQYF
J gene: TRBJ2-5; V gene: TRBV19; CDR3 protein: CASSMATGQQTQYF
J gene: TRBJ2-1; V gene: TRBV7-9; CDR3 protein: CASSPPGAKANNEQFF
J gene: TRBJ2-1; V gene: TRBV4-1; CDR3 protein: CASSQGGALQYNEQFF
J gene: TRBJ1-3; V gene: TRBV9; CDR3 protein: CASSVDEQGGNTIYF
J gene: TRBJ2-1; V gene: TRBV5-1; CDR3 protein: CASTTSGSSYNEQFF
J gene: TRBJ2-5; V gene: TRBV19; CDR3 protein: CASSRSGQGNLRTQYF
J gene: TRBJ2-3; V gene: TRBV6-1; CDR3 protein: CASSGQPLDTQYF
J gene: TRBJ2-7; V gene: TRBV9; CDR3 protein: CASSPHGLAGAHEQYF
J gene: TRBJ2-5; V gene: TRBV11-3; CDR3 protein: CASSGVSQETQYF
J gene: TRBJ1-3; V gene: TRBV11-2; CDR3 protein: CASSSGTAGNTIYF
J gene: TRBJ1-1; V gene: TRBV21-1; CDR3 protein: CASTHTINRDRGTPNTEAFF
J gene: TRBJ1-5; V gene: TRBV18; CDR3 protein: CASSPGRQSNQPQHF
J gene: TRBJ2-3; V gene: TRBV5-1; CDR3 protein: CASSLAVGMDTQYF
J gene: TRBJ2-5; V gene: TRBV28; CDR3 protein: CASFKGVQETQYF